This T cell receptor (beta chain) comes out of a study of T cell repertoires in cytomegalovirus infection. The germline gives CDR1 SEHNR, CDR2 FQNEAQ (reference sequence). V shed 0 bases, J shed 6 bases, and the junction held 7 bases outside the gene matches. CDR3 length: 15 amino acids. TCRdb processed the reads anew with MiXCR; each CDR3 protein has one entry. The table shows roughly 640,000 distinct CDR3 sequences, with roughly 26% occurring only once. Sequencing was performed on CD8+ T cells from PBMCs. The clonotype originates from a human donor in good health (CMV status not recorded). Some clones in this sample may be carry-over from other donors' samples. The J gene is TRBJ2-7, the V gene TRBV7-9; 8 bases match TRBD1. The CDR3 loop reads CASSLAGTGQSEQYV. The CDR3 DNA follows: TGTGCCAGCAGCTTAGCGGGGACAGGTCAAAGCGAGCAGTACGTC.